The 11 T cell receptor beta chains reported below all come from one sample, sequenced in a study of blood T cell repertoires in COVID-19. The protocol was immunoSEQ multiplex PCR, while the TCRdb copy is restricted to in-frame clones and leaves out a portion. The sample has 85,000 to 130,000 clones, 80% to 95% seen once. Sample: peripheral blood. These TCRs come from a man aged 60 to 75 with acute or convalescent COVID-19.

The V and J genes are TRBV3-1 (or the pseudogene TRBV3-2) and TRBJ1-5; 8 bases are shared with TRBD1. The CDR3 contains 15 residues. The germline V gene encodes CDR1 LGHDT and CDR2 YNNKEL (reference sequence). With V trimmed by 4 bases and J by 1 base, 3 bases remained unmatched. The CDR3 spells CASSLRTGSNQPQHF. CDR3 nucleotides: TGTGCCAGCAGCCTCAGGACAGGGAGCAATCAGCCCCAGCATTTT.

This clone has a single count. The rearrangement joins TRBV9 to TRBJ2-1; unclear D gene. The CDR3 is made up of 17 amino acids. Germline V gene sequence: CDR1 SGDLS, CDR2 YYNGEE. V shed 0 bases and J shed 9 bases, with 22 bases lying between them. CDR3 DNA: TGTGCCAGCAGCGTAGAATTGTCACATAAAGAAACAACTGAGCAGTTCTTC. Translating gives CASSVELSHKETTEQFF.

The rearrangement links TRBV6-5 to TRBJ2-7, with D unclear. V lost 5 bases and J lost 4, with 12 bases in between. The germline V gene has CDR1 MNHEY and CDR2 SVGAGI. The length of the CDR3 is 13 residues. As DNA, the CDR3 is TGTGCCAGCAGTCCCGAGGCCGGGTACGAGCAGTACGTC. Its protein product is CASSPEAGYEQYV.

CDR3 loop: CASSLEGGRGLYEQYF. CDR3 in DNA: TGCGCCAGCAGCTTGGAGGGCGGGAGAGGCCTCTACGAGCAGTACTTC. The chain joins TRBV5-1 to TRBJ2-7; TRBD2 aligns across 7 bases. V lost 0 bases to trimming and J lost 3 bases; unmatched junction nucleotides: 9. CDR3 length: 16 amino acids. CDR1 is SGHRS, CDR2 YFSETQ, per germline.

V is TRBV18 and J is TRBJ2-1; 7 bases match TRBD2. V lost 0 bases, J lost 7 bases, and 9 bases stayed unmatched. CDR3 size: 16 residues. CDR1 is KGHSH and CDR2 is LQKENI in the germline V gene. In nucleotides, the CDR3 is TGTGCCAGCTCACCACCGACGGGGGAGGGACTGAATGAGCAGTTCTTC. Protein: CASSPPTGEGLNEQFF.

The chain combines TRBV28 with TRBJ1-5; D is ambiguous. Germline CDR1 and CDR2: MDHEN and SYDVKM. CDR3 length equals 12 residues. The germline V and J ends were trimmed by 2 bases and 9 bases, with 8 bases remaining between them. This chain's CDR3 is CASSLPPGPQHF. In DNA, the CDR3 is TGTGCCAGCAGTTTACCCCCGGGGCCCCAGCATTTT.

The V gene is TRBV7-3, the J gene TRBJ1-2; 9 positions agree with TRBD1. The V gene end was trimmed by 2 bases and the J gene end by 7 bases; junction bases not matched to a gene: 5. The CDR3 loop spans 14 amino acids. The V gene's germline CDR1 is SGHTA and CDR2 FQGTGA. The CDR3 DNA is TGTGCCAGCAGCTTACGGACAGGGGAGGGTGGCTACACCTTC. This sequence encodes CASSLRTGEGGYTF.

The rearrangement links TRBV9 to TRBJ2-1, with 9 bases fitting TRBD2. The length of the CDR3 is 14 residues. V lost 4 bases, J lost 8 bases, and 7 bases stayed unmatched. Germline V gene data show CDR1 as SGDLS and CDR2 as YYNGEE. The CDR3 region has the DNA TGTGCCAGCAGCTCTAGCGGGATCCCATATGAGCAGTTCTTC. This sequence encodes CASSSSGIPYEQFF.

CDR3: CASSLLTGTDNEQFF. The CDR3 DNA sequence: TGCGCCAGCAGCCTACTAACCGGGACAGACAATGAGCAGTTCTTC. The chain uses TRBV5-1 and TRBJ2-1, with 7 bases that match TRBD1. The CDR3 consists of 15 residues. Germline lookup yields CDR1 SGHRS and CDR2 YFSETQ. V lost 4 bases to trimming and J lost 5 bases; unmatched junction nucleotides: 9.

This chain connects TRBV3-1 (or the pseudogene TRBV3-2) to TRBJ2-3, with 11 bases matching TRBD2. J gave up 6 bases and V 5 bases, and 4 bases lay outside the gene matches. Looked up from germline, CDR1 is LGHDT and CDR2 is YNNKEL (reference sequence). The CDR3 has 14 amino acids. In DNA, the CDR3 is TGTGCCAGCAGCTTACTAGCGGGAGCGGATACGCAGTATTTT. This sequence encodes CASSLLAGADTQYF.

This clone was found once. The V and J genes are TRBV20-1 and TRBJ2-3, with 7 bases identical to TRBD2. V gave up 3 bases and J gave up 4 bases; unmatched junction bases: 4. The germline gives CDR1 DFQATT, CDR2 SNEGSKA (reference sequence). The CDR3 length is 13 residues. The CDR3 sequence is CSASRTRADTQYF. The CDR3 region has the DNA TGCAGTGCTAGTAGGACTAGGGCAGATACGCAGTATTTT.